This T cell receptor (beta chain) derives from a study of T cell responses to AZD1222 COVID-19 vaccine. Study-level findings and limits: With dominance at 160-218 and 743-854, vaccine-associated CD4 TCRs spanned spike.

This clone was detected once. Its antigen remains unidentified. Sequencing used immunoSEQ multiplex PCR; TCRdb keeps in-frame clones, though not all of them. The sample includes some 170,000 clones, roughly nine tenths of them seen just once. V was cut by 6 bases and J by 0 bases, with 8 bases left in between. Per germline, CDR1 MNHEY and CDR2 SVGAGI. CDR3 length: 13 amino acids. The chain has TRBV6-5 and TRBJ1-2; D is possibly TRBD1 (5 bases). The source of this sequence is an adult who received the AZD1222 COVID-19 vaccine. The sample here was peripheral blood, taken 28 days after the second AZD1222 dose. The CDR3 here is CASRSDTNYGYTF. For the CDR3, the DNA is TGTGCCAGCAGGTCGGACACTAACTATGGCTACACCTTC.